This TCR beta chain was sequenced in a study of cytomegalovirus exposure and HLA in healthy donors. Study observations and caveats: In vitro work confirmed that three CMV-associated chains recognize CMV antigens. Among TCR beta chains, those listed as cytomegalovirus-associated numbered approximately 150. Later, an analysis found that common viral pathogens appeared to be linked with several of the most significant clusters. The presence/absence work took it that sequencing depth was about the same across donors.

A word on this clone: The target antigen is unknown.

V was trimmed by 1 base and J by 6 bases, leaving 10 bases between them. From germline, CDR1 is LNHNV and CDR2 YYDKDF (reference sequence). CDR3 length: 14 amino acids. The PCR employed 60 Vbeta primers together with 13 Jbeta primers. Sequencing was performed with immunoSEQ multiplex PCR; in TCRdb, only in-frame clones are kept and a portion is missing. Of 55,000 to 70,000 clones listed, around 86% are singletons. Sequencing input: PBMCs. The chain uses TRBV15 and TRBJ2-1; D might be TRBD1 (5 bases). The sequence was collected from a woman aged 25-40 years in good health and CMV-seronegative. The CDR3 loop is CATSRVVGANEQFF. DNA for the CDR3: TGTGCCACCAGCAGAGTGGTTGGGGCCAATGAGCAGTTCTTC.